This TCR beta chain was obtained from a study of cytomegalovirus exposure and HLA in healthy donors. With regard to this clone: Its antigen is not identified.

Study conclusions and caveats: As confirmed in vitro, a few CMV-associated chains were specific for CMV antigens.

Germline V gives CDR1 SGHTA, CDR2 FQGNSA. J was trimmed by 1 base and V by 3 bases; bases with no gene match: 11. The CDR3 loop spans 17 amino acids. It was with 60 Vbeta and 13 Jbeta primers that the PCR ran. Generated by immunoSEQ multiplex PCR, the TCRdb table keeps only in-frame clones and is missing some. This sample has approximately 41,000 clones, with approximately 81% found just once. Specimen: PBMCs. This receptor was taken from a man over 45 in good health and CMV-seronegative. The chain links TRBV7-2 to TRBJ1-1; 7 bases map to TRBD1. The CDR3 sequence: CASSFGTVRGTNTEAFF. The CDR3 DNA follows: TGTGCCAGCAGCTTCGGGACAGTGAGGGGGACGAACACTGAAGCTTTCTTT.